Below, 20 T cell receptor beta chains from the same sample are listed, as sequenced in a study of blood T cell repertoires in COVID-19. TCRdb keeps only in-frame clones here, not all; method: immunoSEQ multiplex PCR. The sample holds under 200,000 clones; approximately 86% are singletons and the top ten take 0.58%. Sample: peripheral blood. These receptors were collected from a man aged 60-69 years with COVID-19, enrolled during active disease.

This chain connects TRBV19 to TRBJ2-3; the match to TRBD1 covers 7 bases. In germline, CDR1 is LNHDA, CDR2 SQIVND (reference sequence). The CDR3 is 14 residues long. V shed 8 bases and J 2 bases; nucleotides not matched to a gene: 7. The CDR3 region is CASARTGTTDTQYF. In nucleotides, the CDR3 is TGTGCCAGTGCCAGGACAGGTACCACAGATACGCAGTATTTT.

The chain is built from TRBV2 and TRBJ1-1, with D unresolved. CDR1 and CDR2 (germline): SNHLY, FYNNEI. V lost 7 bases and J 3 bases, leaving 6 bases between the germline ends. The CDR3 loop spans 11 amino acids. CDR3 loop: CASKRDTEAFF. The CDR3 nucleotides read TGTGCCAGCAAGAGGGACACTGAAGCTTTCTTT.

The V call is TRBV7-6, the J call TRBJ2-7, with D maybe TRBD1 (7 bases). CDR1 and CDR2 from the germline V gene are SGHVS and FNYEAQ. The CDR3 loop spans 14 amino acids. V was pared by 5 bases and J by 9 bases, with 20 bases between. The CDR3 region is CASSVEGGGVGQYF. CDR3 coding DNA: TGTGCCAGCAGCGTCGAAGGGGGCGGGGTCGGGCAGTACTTC.

The rearrangement links TRBV24-1 to TRBJ2-7; perhaps TRBD1 as D (5 bases). The CDR3 runs to 15 residues. Germline-derived CDR1 and CDR2 are KGHDR and SFDVKD. Trimming pared 4 bases from V and 3 bases from J, leaving 15 bases between. CDR3 sequence reads: CATSDPRSTVYEQYF. The CDR3 coding sequence is TGTGCCACCAGTGACCCCCGGTCGACAGTCTACGAGCAGTACTTC.

The chain carries TRBV2 and TRBJ1-1; 8 bases map to TRBD1. CDR1 SNHLY and CDR2 FYNNEI come from the germline V gene. The CDR3 covers 13 residues. V shed 6 bases, J shed 11 bases, and the junction held 11 bases outside the gene matches. The chain's CDR3 is CASRGLTGVGAFF. For the CDR3, the DNA is TGTGCCAGCAGGGGGCTGACAGGGGTTGGGGCTTTCTTT.

The chain employs TRBV3-1 (or the pseudogene TRBV3-2) and TRBJ2-1; perhaps TRBD2 as D (5 bases). The CDR3 length is 11 residues. The germline gives CDR1 LGHDT, CDR2 YNNKEL (reference sequence). V lost 6 bases and J 5 bases, leaving 5 bases between the germline ends. The CDR3 loop is CASRLDNEQFF. CDR3 nucleotides: TGTGCCAGCAGACTAGACAATGAGCAGTTCTTC.

The J gene is TRBJ2-2, the V gene TRBV7-2, with D perhaps TRBD1 (6 bases). The CDR3 loop spans 16 amino acids. From germline, CDR1 is SGHTA and CDR2 FQGNSA. V was clipped by 4 bases and J by 4 bases, with 16 bases between them. DNA for the CDR3: TGTGCCAGCAGCTCCATTTGGGCAGGGGCCACCGGGGAGCTGTTTTTT. Protein sequence: CASSSIWAGATGELFF.

J is TRBJ1-4 and V is TRBV18; TRBD1 is a possible D gene (5 bases). The ends were cut back, 8 bases at V and 8 bases at J, with 15 bases in the middle. The CDR3 has 13 residues. Germline loops: CDR1 KGHSH, CDR2 LQKENI. CDR3 protein: CASTRSGGEKLFF. DNA of the CDR3: TGTGCCAGCACCCGATCCGGGGGAGAAAAACTGTTTTTT.

Turning to this clone: Relative to the germline gene, one junction end is altered; a read error may explain this. The chain uses TRBV4-1 and TRBJ2-5; tentative D call: TRBD2 (6 bases). The CDR3 runs 15 residues. Per germline, CDR1 MGHRA and CDR2 YSYEKL. CDR3 region: CASSQGTGGQGTQYF. The DNA for the CDR3 is TGCGCCAGCAGCCAAGGAACAGGAGGGCAAGGGACCCAGTACTTC.

The V and J genes are TRBV15 and TRBJ2-1; 8 nucleotides match TRBD1. The CDR3 totals 16 residues. Trimming cost V 6 bases and J 0 bases; bases outside gene matches: 7. In germline, CDR1 is LNHNV, CDR2 YYDKDF (reference sequence). The CDR3 nucleotides are TGTGCCACCAGTAGACAGGGGCCCAGCTCCTACAATGAGCAGTTCTTC. Protein sequence: CATSRQGPSSYNEQFF.

The V and J genes are TRBV3-1 (or the pseudogene TRBV3-2) and TRBJ2-7; 10 bases align to TRBD2. V was pared by 4 bases and J by 4 bases, with 7 bases of the junction left unmatched. The CDR3 is 15 amino acids. CDR1 LGHDT and CDR2 YNNKEL come from the germline V gene (reference sequence). The CDR3 bases are TGTGCCAGCAGCCCTAGCGGGAGTCCCTCTTACGAGCAGTACTTC. Translating it yields CASSPSGSPSYEQYF.

J is TRBJ1-3 and V is TRBV28, with D maybe TRBD1 (5 bases). The CDR3 runs to 14 residues. Trimming stripped 8 bases from V and 2 bases from J, with 13 bases between. The germline gives CDR1 MDHEN, CDR2 SYDVKM. Here the CDR3 reads CASWGAGTGNTIYF. The DNA for the CDR3 is TGTGCCAGCTGGGGCGCGGGAACTGGAAACACCATATATTTT. The full variable domain, its missing parts supplied by reference TRBV28 and TRBJ1-3, is DVKVTQSSRYLVKRTGEKVFLECVQDMDHENMFWYRQDPGLGLRLIYFSYDVKMKEKGDIPEGYSVSREKKERFSLILESASTNQTSMYLCASWGAGTGNTIYFGEGSWLTVV.

This clone was detected only a few times. The rearrangement links TRBV6-4 to TRBJ1-6; D not resolved. This CDR3 region has 14 residues. The germline V gene encodes CDR1 MRHNA and CDR2 SNTAGT. V was pared by 4 bases and J by 6 bases, with 10 bases between. In DNA form, the CDR3 reads TGTGCCAGCAGTGTCTCGCCCGGTAATTCACCCCTCCACTTT. Amino acids: CASSVSPGNSPLHF.

The chain joins TRBV7-6 to TRBJ2-7; D not certain. The V gene's germline CDR1 is SGHVS and CDR2 FNYEAQ. This CDR3 comprises 12 residues. V was shortened by 2 bases and J by 4 bases, with 6 bases between the two germline ends. CDR3 amino acids: CASSLLGYEQYF. CDR3 sequence (DNA): TGTGCCAGCAGCTTACTAGGTTACGAGCAGTACTTC.

This clone has more than one count but fewer than ten. The CDR3 is CASSPPFREGGEKLFF. CDR3 DNA sequence: TGTGCCAGCAGCCCTCCATTCCGGGAGGGAGGTGAAAAACTGTTTTTT. V and J are TRBV7-9 and TRBJ1-4; no reliable D call. The CDR3 contains 16 residues. Between the trimmed V and J ends, which lost 5 bases and 7 bases, there was a span of 20 bases. Germline assignment: CDR1 SEHNR and CDR2 FQNEAQ (reference sequence).

The rearrangement uses TRBV27 and TRBJ2-7; 8 nucleotides match TRBD2. Germline lookup yields CDR1 MNHEY and CDR2 SMNVEV (reference sequence). The ends lost 8 bases at V and 0 bases at J; junction bases unmatched: 12. CDR3 length: 16 amino acids. In nucleotides, the CDR3 is TGTGCCAGCCGAGGAGACCGTAGCGGGGCCTCCTACGAGCAGTACTTC. It is translated as CASRGDRSGASYEQYF.

The rearrangement uses TRBV6-5 and TRBJ2-1; 9 positions agree with TRBD2. Germline CDR1 and CDR2: MNHEY and SVGAGI. There are 14 residues in the CDR3. J gave up 6 bases and V 5 bases, and 5 bases lay outside the gene matches. CDR3 protein: CASSRLAGLNEQFF. CDR3 nucleotide sequence: TGTGCCAGCAGTCGCCTAGCGGGGCTCAATGAGCAGTTCTTC.

The gene calls are TRBV11-2 and TRBJ1-2, with D unclear. V dropped 0 bases and J dropped 3 bases, with 8 bases sitting between them. This CDR3 has 14 residues. Germline CDR1 reads SGHAT; CDR2 reads FQNNGV. The CDR3 loop reads CASSLEAMDYGYTF. The DNA of the CDR3 is TGTGCCAGCAGCTTAGAGGCCATGGACTATGGCTACACCTTC.

The chain's CDR3 is CASSQQGFDNSPLHF. For the CDR3, the DNA is TGCGCCAGCAGCCAACAGGGGTTCGACAATTCACCCCTCCACTTT. This chain uses TRBV4-1 with TRBJ1-6; perhaps TRBD1 as D (6 bases). Trimming shortened V by 2 bases and J by 7 bases, and 12 bases separated the two germline ends. This CDR3 spans 15 amino acids. Germline CDR1 MGHRA, CDR2 YSYEKL.

This chain connects TRBV3-1 (or the pseudogene TRBV3-2) to TRBJ1-2; 7 nucleotides align to TRBD1. Per the germline V gene, CDR1 is LGHDT and CDR2 is YNNKEL (reference sequence). J lost 3 bases, V lost 1 base, and 8 bases had no gene match. This CDR3 is built from 16 residues. The CDR3 loop is CASSQGDRRSHYGYTF. CDR3 bases: TGTGCCAGCAGCCAAGGGGACAGACGATCCCACTATGGCTACACCTTC.